The rows below give T cell receptor beta chains drawn from one sample of a study of blood T cell repertoires in COVID-19. Sequenced by immunoSEQ multiplex PCR; TCRdb stores in-frame clones only, minus some. The table records some 20,000 clones, more than 85% of them present only once. Sequenced sample: peripheral blood. The receptors shown here come from a woman aged 60-75 years with active COVID-19. The CDR3 runs from the conserved cysteine through the conserved F or W. A D gene is named only where the DNA matches it firmly. Size is stated for part of the rows, as once, few or many counts, or as a class when the clone is expanded.

15	TRBV10-2	-	-	TRBJ1-1	CASSEHRVKNTEAFF	TGCGCCAGCAGTGAACACAGGGTAAAGAACACTGAAGCTTTCTTT
21	TRBV21-1	-	-	TRBJ2-5	CASSLGVRGENLLLPQETQYF	TGTGCCAGCAGCTTGGGTGTAAGGGGCGAGAACCTTCTTCTACCCCAAGAGACCCAGTACTTC
18	TRBV28	-	-	TRBJ1-1	CASSSGARASGMNTEAFF	TGTGCCAGCAGTTCTGGGGCACGCGCTAGCGGCATGAACACTGAAGCTTTCTTT
15	TRBV5-8	-	TRBD1	TRBJ2-1	CASSLRDRVGSEQFF	TGTGCCAGCAGCTTGAGGGACAGGGTGGGTAGTGAGCAGTTCTTC
15	TRBV11-2	-	TRBD1	TRBJ2-5	CASSPGTGGQETQYF	TGTGCCAGCAGCCCTGGGACAGGGGGTCAAGAGACCCAGTACTTC
18	TRBV29-1	-	-	TRBJ2-6	CSVCFLGQGLSGANVLTF	TGCAGCGTTTGTTTTCTAGGGCAGGGGCTCTCTGGGGCCAACGTCCTGACTTTC
14	TRBV18	-	-	TRBJ1-1	CASSGGGTNTEAFF	TGTGCCAGCTCCGGGGGGGGGACGAACACTGAAGCTTTCTTT
13	TRBV25-1	-	-	TRBJ1-2	CASSEAGRDGYTF	TGTGCCAGCAGTGAAGCAGGGAGGGATGGCTACACCTTC
13	TRBV19	-	-	TRBJ1-5	CASSTGSDQPQHF	TGTGCCAGTAGTACAGGGTCCGATCAGCCCCAGCATTTT
14	TRBV6-5	-	TRBD1	TRBJ1-2	CASSVGQGYYGYTF	TGTGCCAGCAGCGTGGGACAGGGGTACTATGGCTACACCTTC
15	TRBV2	-	TRBD1	TRBJ1-5	CASRQGASMNQPQHF	TGTGCCAGCAGGCAGGGGGCATCGATGAATCAGCCCCAGCATTTT
17	TRBV4-1	-	-	TRBJ2-3	CASSQGPGEGGTDTQYF	TGCGCCAGCAGCCAAGGCCCAGGGGAAGGGGGCACAGATACGCAGTATTTT
15	TRBV6-5	-	TRBD1	TRBJ1-6	CASEDRDRPNSPLHF	TGTGCCAGCGAGGACCGGGACAGGCCTAATTCACCCCTCCACTTT
18	TRBV4-2	-	TRBD2	TRBJ2-1	CASSQDSGLAISYNEQFF	TGTGCCAGCAGCCAAGATTCGGGACTAGCGATTTCCTACAATGAGCAGTTCTTC
17	TRBV7-8	-	TRBD1	TRBJ1-2	CASSLNYRAAGGNGYTF	TGTGCCAGCAGCTTAAACTATCGGGCGGCAGGGGGGAATGGCTACACCTTC
15	TRBV9	-	-	TRBJ1-6	CASSPSSSYNSPLHF	TGTGCCAGCAGTCCCTCGAGCTCCTATAATTCACCCCTCCACTTT
13	TRBV12-3/TRBV12-4	-	-	TRBJ1-2	CASLPPGFVGYTF	TGTGCCAGCTTGCCGCCAGGGTTTGTAGGCTACACCTTC
16	TRBV5-4	once	-	TRBJ2-1	CASSLNSGVPYNEQFF	TGTGCCAGCAGCTTGAATTCGGGGGTACCCTACAATGAGCAGTTCTTC
15	TRBV2	-	TRBD2	TRBJ2-3	CASSEGAGGQDTQYF	TGTGCCAGCAGTGAAGGAGCGGGGGGGCAGGATACGCAGTATTTT
16	TRBV11-1	-	TRBD1	TRBJ2-3	CASSLVGTGGTDTQYF	TGTGCCAGCAGCTTAGTCGGGACAGGGGGCACGGATACGCAGTATTTT
15	TRBV24-1	-	-	TRBJ2-5	CATSDPRTATETQYF	TGTGCCACCAGTGACCCCAGGACAGCTACGGAGACCCAGTACTTC
14	TRBV27	once	TRBD1	TRBJ2-5	CASRVLTGSETQYF	TGTGCCAGCAGGGTTCTGACAGGGTCGGAGACCCAGTACTTC
13	TRBV12-3/TRBV12-4	-	-	TRBJ2-4	CASSYGSGDIQYF	TGTGCCAGCAGTTACGGGTCCGGAGACATTCAGTACTTC
14	TRBV27	-	TRBD1	TRBJ1-1	CASNRRGLGTEAFF	TGTGCCAGCAACCGCAGGGGGCTGGGCACTGAAGCTTTCTTT
16	TRBV28	-	-	TRBJ2-1	CASSLSGDRTRTEQFF	TGTGCCAGCAGTTTATCAGGGGACCGAACTAGGACGGAGCAGTTCTTC
16	TRBV5-1	once	TRBD1	TRBJ2-5	CASSVGQGSIQETQYF	TGCGCCAGCAGCGTCGGACAGGGTAGTATACAGGAGACCCAGTACTTC
15	TRBV6-1	few	-	TRBJ2-3	CASSEQQGGTDTQYF	TGTGCCAGCAGTGAACAACAGGGGGGGACAGATACGCAGTATTTT
15	TRBV11-3	once	TRBD1	TRBJ2-5	CASSRGDRDWETQYF	TGTGCCAGCAGTCGAGGGGACAGGGATTGGGAGACCCAGTACTTC
18	TRBV7-3	-	-	TRBJ1-5	CASSLTGGRTAVNQPQHF	TGTGCCAGCAGCCTAACGGGCGGGCGGACAGCTGTGAATCAGCCCCAGCATTTT
14	TRBV5-1	-	-	TRBJ2-5	CPRKGGGRQETQYF	TGCCCCCGCAAGGGGGGGGGTCGGCAAGAGACCCAGTACTTC
15	TRBV6-5	-	TRBD1	TRBJ1-6	CASRTGSSYNSPLHF	TGTGCCAGCCGGACAGGGAGCTCCTATAATTCACCCCTCCACTTT
15	TRBV7-6	-	TRBD1	TRBJ2-1	CASSSGTGLLNEQFF	TGTGCCAGCAGCTCCGGGACAGGTCTCTTAAATGAGCAGTTCTTC
16	TRBV6-4	-	TRBD1	TRBJ1-1	CASSEGQGKRSSEAFF	TGTGCCAGCAGTGAGGGACAGGGGAAGAGGAGTAGTGAAGCTTTCTTT
16	TRBV18	-	-	TRBJ2-3	CASSPSTGEGTDTQYF	TGTGCCAGCTCACCAAGTACTGGGGAGGGCACAGATACGCAGTATTTT
13	TRBV10-3	-	TRBD2	TRBJ2-1	CAIEAGGRNEQFF	TGTGCCATCGAGGCGGGGGGGCGAAATGAGCAGTTCTTC
14	TRBV5-1	-	TRBD2	TRBJ2-7	CASSFRGGTYEQYF	TGCGCCAGCAGCTTTCGGGGGGGTACTTACGAGCAGTACTTC
13	TRBV4-2	few	-	TRBJ1-6	CASSQQGNSPLHF	TGTGCCAGCAGCCAACAGGGTAACTCACCCCTCCACTTT
15	TRBV9	-	-	TRBJ2-5	CASSPEDAKGETQYF	TGTGCCAGCAGCCCAGAGGACGCCAAGGGGGAGACCCAGTACTTC
13	TRBV10-2	once	TRBD1	TRBJ1-1	CASRGQGATEAFF	TGCGCCAGCAGGGGACAGGGGGCGACTGAAGCTTTCTTT
12	TRBV12-3/TRBV12-4	-	-	TRBJ1-2	CASSLGQYGYTF	TGTGCCAGCAGTTTGGGGCAGTATGGCTACACCTTC
14	TRBV7-2	once	-	TRBJ1-5	CASNMGLQNQPQHF	TGTGCCAGCAATATGGGGCTACAGAATCAGCCCCAGCATTTT
14	TRBV7-8	medium-sized	TRBD1	TRBJ1-4	CASSVDRGLEKLFF	TGTGCCAGCAGCGTGGACAGGGGCCTTGAAAAACTGTTTTTT